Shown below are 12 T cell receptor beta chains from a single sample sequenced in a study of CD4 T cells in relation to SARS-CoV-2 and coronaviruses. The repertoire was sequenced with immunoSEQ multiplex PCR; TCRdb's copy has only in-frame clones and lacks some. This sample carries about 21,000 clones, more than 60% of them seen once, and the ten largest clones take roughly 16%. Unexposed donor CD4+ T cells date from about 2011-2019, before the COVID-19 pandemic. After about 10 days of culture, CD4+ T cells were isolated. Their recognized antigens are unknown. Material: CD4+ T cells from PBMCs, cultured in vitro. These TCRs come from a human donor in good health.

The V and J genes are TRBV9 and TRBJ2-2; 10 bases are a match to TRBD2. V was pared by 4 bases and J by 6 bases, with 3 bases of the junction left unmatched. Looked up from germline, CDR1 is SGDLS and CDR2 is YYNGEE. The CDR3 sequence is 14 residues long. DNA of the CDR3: TGTGCCAGCAGCACAGGGACTAGCGCCGGGGAGCTGTTTTTT. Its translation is CASSTGTSAGELFF.

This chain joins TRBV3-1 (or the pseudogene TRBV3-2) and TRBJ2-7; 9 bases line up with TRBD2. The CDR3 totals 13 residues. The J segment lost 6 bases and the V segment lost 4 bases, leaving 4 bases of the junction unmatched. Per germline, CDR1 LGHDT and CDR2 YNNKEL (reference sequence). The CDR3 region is CASSLAGESEQYF. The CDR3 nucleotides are TGTGCCAGCAGCCTAGCGGGAGAATCCGAGCAGTACTTC.

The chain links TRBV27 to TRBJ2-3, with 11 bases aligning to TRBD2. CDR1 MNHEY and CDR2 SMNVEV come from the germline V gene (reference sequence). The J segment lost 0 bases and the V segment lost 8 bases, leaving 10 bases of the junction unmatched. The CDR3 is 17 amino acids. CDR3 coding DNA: TGTGCCAGCCGGGTGGGGACTAGCGGCCCAAGCACAGATACGCAGTATTTT. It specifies CASRVGTSGPSTDTQYF.

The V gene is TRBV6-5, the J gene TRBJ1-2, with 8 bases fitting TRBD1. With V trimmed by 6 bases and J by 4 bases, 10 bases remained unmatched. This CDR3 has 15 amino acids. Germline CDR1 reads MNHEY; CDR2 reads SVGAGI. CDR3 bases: TGTGCCAGCAGCCCAAACCACCAGGGGGCCTATGGCTACACCTTC. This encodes CASSPNHQGAYGYTF.

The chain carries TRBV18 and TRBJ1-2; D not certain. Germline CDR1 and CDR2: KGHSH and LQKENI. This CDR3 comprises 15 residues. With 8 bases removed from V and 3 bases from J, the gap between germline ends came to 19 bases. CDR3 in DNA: TGTGCCAGCGGGCGGGGATCGGACGGTGACTATGGCTACACCTTC. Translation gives CASGRGSDGDYGYTF.

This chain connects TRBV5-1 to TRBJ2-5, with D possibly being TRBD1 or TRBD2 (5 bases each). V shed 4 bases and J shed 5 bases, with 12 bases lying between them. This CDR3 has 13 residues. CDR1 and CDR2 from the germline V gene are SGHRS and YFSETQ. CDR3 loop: CASSRTEGETQYF. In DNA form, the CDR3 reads TGCGCCAGCAGCCGGACCGAGGGGGAGACCCAGTACTTC.

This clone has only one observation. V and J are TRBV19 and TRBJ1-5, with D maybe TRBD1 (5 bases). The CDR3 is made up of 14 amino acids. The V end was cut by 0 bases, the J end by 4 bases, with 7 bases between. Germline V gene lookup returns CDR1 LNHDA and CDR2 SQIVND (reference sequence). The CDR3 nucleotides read TGTGCCAGTAGTATAGAACCAGGGAATCAGCCCCAGCATTTT. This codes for CASSIEPGNQPQHF.

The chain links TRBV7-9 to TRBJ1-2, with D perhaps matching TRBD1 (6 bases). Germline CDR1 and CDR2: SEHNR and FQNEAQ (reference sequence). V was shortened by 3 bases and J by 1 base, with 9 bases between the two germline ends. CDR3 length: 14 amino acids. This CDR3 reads CASSLVGGNYGYTF. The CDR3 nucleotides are TGTGCCAGCAGCTTGGTAGGGGGTAACTATGGCTACACCTTC.

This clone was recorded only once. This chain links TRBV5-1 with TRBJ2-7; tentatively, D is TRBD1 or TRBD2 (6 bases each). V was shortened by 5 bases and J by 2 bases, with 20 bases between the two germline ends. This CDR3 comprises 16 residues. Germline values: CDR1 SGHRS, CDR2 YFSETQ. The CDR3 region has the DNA TGCGCCAGCAGACTGGGGGGTTCGCAGGGGACCTACGAGCAGTACTTC. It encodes CASRLGGSQGTYEQYF.

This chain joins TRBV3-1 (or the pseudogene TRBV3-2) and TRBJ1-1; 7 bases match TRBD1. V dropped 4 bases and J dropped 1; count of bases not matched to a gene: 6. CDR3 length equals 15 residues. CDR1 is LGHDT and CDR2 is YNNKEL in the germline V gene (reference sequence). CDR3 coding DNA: TGTGCCAGCAGCCCCAACAGGGGATGGAACACTGAAGCTTTCTTT. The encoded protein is CASSPNRGWNTEAFF.

This CDR3 is CASSLYHRMNTEAFF. The CDR3 bases are TGCGCCAGCAGCTTGTACCACAGGATGAACACTGAAGCTTTCTTT. This chain uses TRBV5-1 with TRBJ1-1; perhaps TRBD1 as D (5 bases). CDR1 is SGHRS, CDR2 YFSETQ, per germline. V lost 1 base, J lost 0 bases, and 10 bases lay in between. The CDR3 runs to 15 residues.

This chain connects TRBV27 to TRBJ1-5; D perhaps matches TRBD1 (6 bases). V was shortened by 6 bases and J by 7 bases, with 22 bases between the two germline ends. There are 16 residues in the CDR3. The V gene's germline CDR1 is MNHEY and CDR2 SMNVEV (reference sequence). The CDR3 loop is CASSATFTGNGQPQHF. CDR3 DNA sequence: TGTGCCAGCAGCGCGACCTTCACAGGGAACGGCCAGCCCCAGCATTTT.